The rows below give T cell receptor beta chains drawn from one sample of a study of T-cell reconstitution after alpha-beta-depleted transplantation in children. Using its own MiXCR run on the PCR reads, TCRdb lists one record per CDR3 protein. The sample carries about 610,000 distinct CDR3 sequences, about 10% recorded once. Sample: PBMCs from the stem cell graft donor, taken from the stem cell graft. The receptors shown here come from a human donor who donated a stem cell graft to a child with acute myeloid leukemia. CDR3s include the opening cysteine and the closing phenylalanine or tryptophan. Expanded clones are given a class, and other clones once, few, many or no size at all.

J gene	clone size	V gene	CDR3 protein
TRBJ2-5	NA	TRBV7-9	CASSLIAGNQETQYF
TRBJ2-7	many	TRBV7-8	CASSSQAGTNPYEQYF
TRBJ2-3	many	TRBV9	CASSVATGSSTDTQYF
TRBJ2-1	few	TRBV6-1	CASSPPGLAGKQFF
TRBJ2-5	NA	TRBV7-2	CASSLLGQTQYF
TRBJ1-1	few	TRBV29-1	CSVVFGQTNTEAFF
TRBJ1-2	NA	TRBV29-1	CSVGDGPYGYTF
TRBJ2-7	NA	TRBV5-1	CASSLEGLTYEQYF
TRBJ2-7	NA	TRBV27	CASSKRLGSPDYEQYF
TRBJ2-3	NA	TRBV7-9	CASSYPGLAGDTQYF
TRBJ2-2	many	TRBV28	CASSKNRVTNTGELFF
TRBJ2-7	NA	TRBV4-3	CASSQASAIVHEQYF
TRBJ2-7	many	TRBV6-2/TRBV6-3	CASVSYTSHEQYF
TRBJ2-3	few	TRBV20-1	CSARDLSGWGDTQYF
TRBJ1-5	few	TRBV20-1	CSAREGGQGTYQPQHF
TRBJ1-1	NA	TRBV5-5	CASSRTMGHTNTEAFF
TRBJ2-1	many	TRBV7-9	CASSPEGGHEQFF
TRBJ1-1	NA	TRBV20-1	CSARDRGLAEAFF
TRBJ2-7	few	TRBV7-6	CASSSDSGSYEQYF
TRBJ2-5	few	TRBV12-3/TRBV12-4	CASSLSQSGNQETQYF
TRBJ2-2	few	TRBV20-1	CSARGSRYGELFF
TRBJ2-3	many	TRBV7-2	CASSLYRLAGDTQYF
TRBJ2-2	NA	TRBV6-6	CASSYSYSGELFF
TRBJ1-1	many	TRBV28	CASIRLPEAFF
TRBJ2-1	few	TRBV19	CASSSTSIARVSGRSYNEQFF
TRBJ2-6	NA	TRBV12-3/TRBV12-4	CASSRGDRGANVLTF
TRBJ1-2	NA	TRBV29-1	CSAHRGLYGYTF
TRBJ2-4	NA	TRBV4-3	CASSQDLSGTGGIQYF
TRBJ1-4	NA	TRBV12-3/TRBV12-4	CASSRRQGVEKLFF